This T cell receptor (beta chain) was retrieved from a study of cytomegalovirus exposure and HLA in healthy donors. Study details: As an earlier analysis found, about 200 million T cells yielded some 120 million unique TCR beta sequences. Unique TCRs numbering approximately 81 million, obtained from HLA-typed donors, made up an early data release. Study-level results: Per a later analysis, HLA-associated TCR beta chains showed more clonal expansion than other, equally common TCR beta chains. A later analysis revealed that TCR association rates differed between HLA loci, peaking at DRB1 and bottoming out at HLA-C.

The primer mix had 60 Vbeta and 13 Jbeta primers. Assay: immunoSEQ multiplex PCR; the TCRdb copy retains only in-frame clones and omits some. The sample contains fewer than 250,000 clones, around four fifths of which appear only once. The length of the CDR3 is 14 residues. Germline CDR1 reads MNHEY; CDR2 reads SVGAGI. With 0 bases removed from V and 3 bases from J, the gap between germline ends came to 8 bases. This clone was detected only once. No antigen is known for it. Sequencing was done on a sample of PBMCs. This sequence originates from a woman aged 40 to 49 in good health and CMV-seronegative. The chain uses TRBV6-5 and TRBJ1-1; weak D call: TRBD1 (5 bases). As DNA, the CDR3 is TGTGCCAGCAGTTACTCGCGGGGGGACACTGAAGCTTTCTTT. Protein: CASSYSRGDTEAFF.